These 15 T cell receptor beta chains were sequenced from one sample in a study of control samples from healthy donors and cancer patients. Repertoires were generated with immunoSEQ multiplex PCR, while TCRdb's copy carries only in-frame clones and drops some. The sample includes around 120,000 clones, more than 75% of them seen just once. Sequenced: blood. The receptors here all came from a man in his forties or fifties in good health.

V gene TRBV6-6 combines with J gene TRBJ1-3; no reliable D call. The germline CDR1 and CDR2 sequences are MNHNY and SVGAGI (reference sequence). Trimming removed 2 bases at V and 4 bases at J, with 9 bases between. The CDR3 has 14 residues. In DNA form, the CDR3 reads TGTGCCAGCAGTTACGATCTGCAGGGAAACACCATATATTTT. This translates into CASSYDLQGNTIYF.

This chain links TRBV2 with TRBJ1-4; the match to TRBD1 covers 7 bases. This CDR3 has 15 residues. V lost 5 bases to trimming and J lost 2 bases; unmatched junction nucleotides: 5. The germline CDR1 and CDR2 sequences are SNHLY and FYNNEI. Here the CDR3 reads CASSRQGGTNEKLFF. The CDR3 DNA follows: TGTGCCAGCAGTCGACAGGGTGGGACTAATGAAAAACTGTTTTTT. The full variable domain, with the rest looked up from reference TRBV2 and TRBJ1-4, is EPEVTQTPSHQVTQMGQEVILRCVPISNHLYFYWYRQILGQKVEFLVSFYNNEISEKSEIFDDQFSVERPDGSNFTLKIRSTKLEDSAMYFCASSRQGGTNEKLFFGSGTQLSVL.

The rearrangement links TRBV5-4 to TRBJ2-1; 14 bases map to TRBD2. With 4 bases clipped from V and 10 bases from J, the junction kept 10 bases outside the gene matches. Germline values: CDR1 SGHNT, CDR2 YYREEE (reference sequence). The CDR3 covers 16 residues. The CDR3: CASSPLTSGGAREQFF. The CDR3 DNA is TGTGCCAGCAGCCCCCTGACTAGCGGGGGGGCTCGGGAGCAGTTCTTC.

The chain is built from TRBV2 and TRBJ2-7; D is undetermined. V lost 2 bases and J 0 bases, leaving 11 bases between the germline ends. The CDR3 has 15 amino acids. Germline-derived CDR1 and CDR2 are SNHLY and FYNNEI. The CDR3 loop reads CASSETWDSSYEQYF. The CDR3 nucleotides are TGTGCCAGCAGTGAAACGTGGGATAGCTCCTACGAGCAGTACTTC. The variable domain in full, completed from reference TRBV2 and TRBJ2-7, reads EPEVTQTPSHQVTQMGQEVILRCVPISNHLYFYWYRQILGQKVEFLVSFYNNEISEKSEIFDDQFSVERPDGSNFTLKIRSTKLEDSAMYFCASSETWDSSYEQYFGPGTRLTVT.

This clone was recorded only once. The genes are TRBV5-1 and TRBJ1-2; no clear D gene. V lost 0 bases, J lost 2 bases, and 14 bases lay in between. This CDR3 has 16 amino acids. CDR1 and CDR2 (germline): SGHRS, YFSETQ. In nucleotides, the CDR3 is TGCGCCAGCAGCTTGGAGGGTTGGTCCGACAACTATGGCTACACCTTC. It is translated as CASSLEGWSDNYGYTF.

This rearrangement joins TRBV23-1 to TRBJ1-1, with D unclear. TRBV23-1 is an ORF; its function is uncertain. Trimming left V 6 bases short and J 1 base short, with 6 bases between. This CDR3 has 12 residues. CDR3 nucleotide sequence: TGCGCCAGCAGCCCAGCGAACACTGAAGCTTTCTTT. It yields the protein CASSPANTEAFF.

The chain links TRBV4-1 to TRBJ1-5; tentatively, D is TRBD1 (5 bases). Germline CDR1 is MGHRA and CDR2 is YSYEKL. The CDR3 is made up of 17 amino acids. With 3 bases removed from V and 2 bases from J, the gap between germline ends came to 17 bases. CDR3 protein: CASSQLGVRGGNQPQHF. Written as DNA, the CDR3 is TGCGCCAGCAGCCAGTTGGGGGTGAGGGGAGGCAATCAGCCCCAGCATTTT.

J is TRBJ1-4 and V is TRBV4-3; D is undetermined. V lost 0 bases to trimming and J lost 12 bases, with 20 bases between them. CDR3 length equals 16 residues. Germline V gene sequence: CDR1 LGHNA, CDR2 YSLEER. Written as DNA, the CDR3 is TGCGCCAGCAGCCAAGAGTCGACATCCTCCCTTGGGGAACTGTTTTTT. This gives the protein CASSQESTSSLGELFF.

The rearrangement uses TRBV7-9 and TRBJ1-1; the match to TRBD1 covers 8 bases. Unmatched junction bases numbered 10, after V lost 10 bases and J lost 3 bases. CDR3 length: 14 residues. Germline V gene sequence: CDR1 SEHNR, CDR2 FQNEAQ (reference sequence). The CDR3 loop is CATGGLGGDTEAFF. The DNA for the CDR3 is TGTGCCACAGGGGGCCTAGGGGGGGACACTGAAGCTTTCTTT.

The V and J genes are TRBV7-9 and TRBJ2-3, with 12 bases that match TRBD2. The trim removed 2 bases at V and 5 bases at J, leaving 5 bases unmatched. CDR3 length equals 16 residues. Germline V gene data show CDR1 as SEHNR and CDR2 as FQNEAQ (reference sequence). For the CDR3, the DNA is TGTGCCAGCAGCTTACCTAGCGGGGGGGCCTTAGATACGCAGTATTTT. Protein: CASSLPSGGALDTQYF.

This clone came up once. Here the CDR3 DNA reads TGTGCCAGCAGCCAAGATCTTCCGAACACTGAAGCTTTCTTT. Its protein is CASSQDLPNTEAFF. The rearrangement uses TRBV14 and TRBJ1-1, with D uncertain. Germline V gene sequence: CDR1 SGHDN, CDR2 FVKESK. V was cut by 0 bases and J by 1 base, with 6 bases left in between. The CDR3 has 14 residues.

The chain uses TRBV27 and TRBJ2-5; D perhaps matches TRBD2 (6 bases). Trimming left V 0 bases short and J 5 bases short, with 13 bases between. CDR3 length: 15 amino acids. Germline values: CDR1 MNHEY, CDR2 SMNVEV (reference sequence). CDR3: CASSLSGGIAETQYF. The CDR3, as DNA: TGTGCCAGCAGTTTATCGGGCGGGATCGCGGAGACCCAGTACTTC.

The table lists this clone with a count of one. The genes are TRBV19 and TRBJ1-1; tentative D call: TRBD1 (6 bases). Trimming removed 6 bases from V and 0 bases from J, with 11 bases in between. The CDR3 covers 14 residues. Germline CDR1 LNHDA, CDR2 SQIVND (reference sequence). CDR3 loop: CASRLGGLNTEAFF. The DNA for the CDR3 is TGTGCCAGTAGATTGGGGGGGCTGAACACTGAAGCTTTCTTT.

The chain is built from TRBV7-2 and TRBJ1-2; TRBD1 matches at 9 bases. Losses at the gene ends were 5 bases for V and 6 bases for J; bases not matched to a gene: 7. CDR3 length equals 14 residues. Looked up from germline, CDR1 is SGHTA and CDR2 is FQGNSA. CDR3 sequence (DNA): TGTGCCAGCAGCCCTATTACAGGGGGCGATGGCTACACCTTC. This sequence encodes CASSPITGGDGYTF.

The rearrangement links TRBV11-2 to TRBJ2-7; D is unclear. The CDR3 spans 15 residues. Trimming stripped 0 bases from V and 2 bases from J, with 11 bases between. Per germline, CDR1 SGHAT and CDR2 FQNNGV. The CDR3 region has the DNA TGTGCCAGCAGCTTAGAGGACGCCACCCCCTACGAGCAGTACTTC. Translation gives CASSLEDATPYEQYF.